The entry below gives a single T cell receptor (beta chain) sequence along with its context. Its antigen remains unidentified. This sample's TCRbeta library carried unique molecular identifier barcodes. Using its own MiXCR run on the PCR reads, TCRdb lists one record per CDR3 protein. The sample carries over 400,000 distinct CDR3 sequences, approximately 42% recorded once. This entry comes from a study of T-cell reconstitution after alpha-beta-depleted transplantation in children. Study-level findings and limits: Hyperexpanded clones declined; after one year, newly produced T cells mostly supplied diversity. Certain patients had high TCRbeta diversity at day 60, and it came from recipient T cells and thymic progenitors that survived. The study reportedly traced alpha-beta T cells about two months after transplant to several hundred expanded graft clones.

The receptor comes from a girl aged 2-10 years with aplastic anemia, due to receive a stem cell transplant. This sample comprised PBMCs, obtained before TCRalphabeta/CD19-depleted stem cell transplant.

CDR3 nucleotide sequence: TGTGCCAGCAGTCGACCGGGACGGGCCCGTGAAAAACTGTTTTTT. Translated: CASSRPGRAREKLFF. The chain combines TRBV28 with TRBJ1-4; TRBD1 might be the D (5 bases). CDR3 size: 15 residues. Trimming cost V 5 bases and J 7 bases, with 17 bases left between them. Germline V gene data show CDR1 as MDHEN and CDR2 as SYDVKM.